This T cell receptor (beta chain) was recorded in a study of vaccination and CD4 T cells after COVID-19. About the study: Participants received two doses of either BNT162b2 or mRNA-1273 vaccine.

The CDR3 sequence is 13 residues long. Trimming removed 5 bases from V and 4 bases from J; junction bases left unmatched: 3. This clonotype has just one count. Its antigen is as yet unknown. The Oncomine TCR Beta short-read assay sequenced DNA from cultured CD4+ T cells. The source of extracted genomic DNA was cultured CD4+ T cells. TCRdb re-called the PCR reads through MiXCR, storing one row per CDR3 protein. The table records 20,000 to 30,000 distinct CDR3 sequences, about half of them present only once. This sample's treatment: roughly nine-day PBMC culture with coronavirus spike peptide pools or control peptides (ViraFEST assay). ViraFEST used peptide pools to expand antigen-specific T cells and subsequently sequenced their TCRs. Findings of the study overall: The median SARS-CoV-2-reactive clonotype number increased from about 20 to 38, without statistical significance.

The clonotype was recovered from a human donor who had recovered from COVID-19. J is TRBJ2-3 and V is TRBV12-3 or TRBV12-4; 7 bases fit TRBD1. The sample was CD4+ T cells from blood, cultured in vitro. CDR3 in DNA: TGTGCCAGCAGTCCGAGGGGGCCAGATACGCAGTATTTT. It translates to CASSPRGPDTQYF.